This T cell receptor beta chain was identified in a study of post-analysis software for immune sequencing data (dated by TCRdb to the mid-2010s). Some background on the complete study: Disease courses on record covered relapsing-remitting, secondary progressive and progressive-relapsing multiple sclerosis, though some patients had no subtype annotation. Patient repertoires were compared against roughly 10 previously published healthy control repertoires from donors aged 6 to 25 years. A subset of samples was prepared in parallel using single-end sample barcoding, then pooled and co-amplified after Illumina adapter ligation.

This clonotype was picked up a small number of times. What antigen it recognizes has not been identified. It has no much larger one-base neighbor in the sample; base qualities were not kept. On the study overall, not on this receptor specifically: Normalized Chao1 diversity was significantly lower in multiple sclerosis patients than controls, suggesting substantial peripheral T-cell clonal expansion. When samples were clustered directly using the F measure, samples prepared in the same batch co-clustered strongly, which prompted a batch-effect correction. Significantly higher frequencies in patients than in controls were found for roughly 5 TRBV segments, including TRBV5-6, TRBV5-1 and TRBV20-1. The multiple sclerosis patient group was slightly younger than the control group.

The V end gives up 8 bases and the J end 5 bases, leaving 5 bases in the junction not matched to a gene. The CDR3, from cysteine to phenylalanine, totals 13 residues. Only CDR3 DNA is held: 39 bases, read in frame from base 1. Based on the germline V gene (reference sequence), the CDR1 and CDR2 sequences are LNHDA and SQIVND. Library generation was performed with PCR. TCRdb names Illumina HiSeq 2500 as the instrument used. Unique molecular identifiers were incorporated into TCR beta cDNA libraries to reduce PCR and sequencing biases. Roughly 500,000 cDNA molecules were obtained for every 1 to 10 million input T cells, so each molecule roughly corresponded to one T cell. The patient libraries were prepared and sequenced with the same protocol used for the earlier healthy control dataset. Samples belonging to the same batch were prepared together, multiplexed and sequenced on a shared HiSeq lane. In the authors' own workflow: Raw barcoded reads were processed with MIGEC, discarding single-read molecular identifier groups before consensus assembly and CDR3 extraction. VDJtools was used for post-analysis of the clonotype tables, with diversity normalized by down-sampling every dataset to the smallest sample size. To correct batch-related cross-sample contamination, repertoire overlap clustering matched CDR3 amino acid sequences but not nucleotide sequences. TCRdb trimmed public reads at Q25 via fastp, called clones via MiXCR and kept in-frame beta chains. CDR3 protein sequences are deduplicated, and each keeps its most common genes and DNA. These V and J calls originate from TCRdb's pipeline instead of the authors' own analysis. In all, the sample holds almost 700,000 distinct CDR3 sequences, and around 64% of those were seen once. The ten top clones hold 11% of the sample.

TCR beta repertoires were profiled from peripheral blood of 13 young patients with multiple sclerosis to demonstrate the VDJtools post-analysis software. The multiple sclerosis patients were children and adolescents ranging in age from 6 to 15 years. This TCR was sampled from a girl under 10 years old with multiple sclerosis. The sample was blood. The chain joins TRBV19 to TRBJ2-1; 8 bases in the middle match TRBD2. CDR3 region: CASWGLDHNEQFF. The bases read TGTGCCAGTTGGGGACTAGATCACAATGAGCAGTTCTTC.